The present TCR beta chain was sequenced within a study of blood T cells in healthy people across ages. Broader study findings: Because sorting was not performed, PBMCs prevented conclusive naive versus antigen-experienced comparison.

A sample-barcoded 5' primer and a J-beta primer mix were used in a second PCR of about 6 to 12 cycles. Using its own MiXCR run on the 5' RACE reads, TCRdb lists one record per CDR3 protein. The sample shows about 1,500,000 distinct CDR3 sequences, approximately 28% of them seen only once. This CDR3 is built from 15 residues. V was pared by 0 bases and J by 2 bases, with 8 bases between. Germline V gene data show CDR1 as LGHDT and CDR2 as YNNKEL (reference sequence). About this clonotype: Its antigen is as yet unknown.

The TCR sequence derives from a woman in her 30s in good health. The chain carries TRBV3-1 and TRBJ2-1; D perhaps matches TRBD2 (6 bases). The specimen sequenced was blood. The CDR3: CASSQDGGAYNEQFF. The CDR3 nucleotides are TGTGCCAGCAGCCAAGACGGCGGGGCCTACAATGAGCAGTTCTTC.